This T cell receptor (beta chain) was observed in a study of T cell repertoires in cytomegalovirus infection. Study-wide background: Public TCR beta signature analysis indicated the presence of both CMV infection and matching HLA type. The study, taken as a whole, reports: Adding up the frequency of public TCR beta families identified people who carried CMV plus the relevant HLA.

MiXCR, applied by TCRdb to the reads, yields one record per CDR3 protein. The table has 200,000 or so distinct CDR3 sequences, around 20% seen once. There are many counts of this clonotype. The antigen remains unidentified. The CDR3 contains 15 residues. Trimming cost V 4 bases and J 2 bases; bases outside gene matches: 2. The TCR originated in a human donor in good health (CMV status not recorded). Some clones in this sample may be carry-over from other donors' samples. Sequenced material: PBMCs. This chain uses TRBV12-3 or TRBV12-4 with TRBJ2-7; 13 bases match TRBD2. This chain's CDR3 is CASSSGTSGTYEQYF. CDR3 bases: TGTGCCAGCAGTTCCGGGACTAGCGGGACCTACGAGCAGTACTTC.